One and the same sample provided the 6 T cell receptor beta chains below, sequenced in a study of shared clonotypes between healthy human individuals. Profiled with immunoSEQ multiplex PCR; TCRdb holds only in-frame clones, not every one. The top ten hold around 11% of the sample, which has about 520,000 clones, approximately 80% seen once. The sequencing input was PBMCs. Receptors originate from a woman aged 40 to 55 in good health. Some clones in this sample may be carry-over from other donors' samples.

CDR3: CAWAYGQGWEKLFF. DNA of the CDR3: TGTGCCTGGGCCTATGGACAGGGATGGGAAAAACTGTTTTTT. The rearrangement joins TRBV30 to TRBJ1-4, with 8 bases fitting TRBD1. The CDR3 covers 14 residues. Germline V gene sequence: CDR1 GTSNPN, CDR2 SVGIG (reference sequence). J gave up 8 bases and V 5 bases, and 10 bases lay outside the gene matches. The entire variable domain, with the rest obtained from reference TRBV30 and TRBJ1-4, is as follows: SQTIHQWPATLVQPVGSPLSLECTVEGTSNPNLYWYRQAAGRGLQLLFYSVGIGQISSEVPQNLSASRPQDRQFILSSKKLLLSDSGFYLCAWAYGQGWEKLFFGSGTQLSVL.

This chain connects TRBV11-2 to TRBJ2-5; D is ambiguous. Germline CDR1 SGHAT, CDR2 FQNNGV. V was shortened by 3 bases and J by 4 bases, with 12 bases between the two germline ends. The CDR3 has 14 amino acids. DNA for the CDR3: TGTGCCAGCAGCTTGGGAAGTCCGCCAGAGACCCAGTACTTC. This translates into CASSLGSPPETQYF.

The chain recombines TRBV7-6 with TRBJ2-7; D perhaps matches TRBD1 (6 bases). The germline CDR1 and CDR2 sequences are SGHVS and FNYEAQ. The CDR3 runs 14 residues. V lost 4 bases to trimming and J lost 5 bases, with 15 bases between them. The CDR3 coding sequence is TGTGCCAGCAGCTCCCCAGGGGCTCGGAACGAGCAGTACTTC. Translating gives CASSSPGARNEQYF. Together with reference TRBV7-6 and TRBJ2-7, the CDR3 gives the full variable domain: GAGVSQSPRYKVTKRGQDVALRCDPISGHVSLYWYRQALGQGPEFLTYFNYEAQQDKSGLPNDRFSAERPEGSISTLTIQRTEQRDSAMYRCASSSPGARNEQYFGPGTRLTVT.

This clone was observed many times. The rearrangement joins TRBV27 to TRBJ2-1; the D gene is possibly TRBD1 (5 bases). Germline V lookup: CDR1 MNHEY, CDR2 SMNVEV (reference sequence). V lost 6 bases, J lost 9 bases, and 15 bases lay in between. This CDR3 comprises 13 residues. CDR3 protein: CASRAQGSREQFF. CDR3 DNA: TGTGCCAGCAGGGCGCAGGGTAGCCGTGAGCAGTTCTTC.

The rearrangement links TRBV28 to TRBJ1-2, with 8 positions matching TRBD1. Germline V gives CDR1 MDHEN, CDR2 SYDVKM. The CDR3 sequence is 13 residues long. V was clipped by 4 bases and J by 3 bases; unmatched bases: 1. CDR3: CASSSTGDYGYTF. DNA for the CDR3: TGTGCCAGCAGTTCGACAGGGGACTATGGCTACACCTTC.

On this clone: Other DNA sequences within the sample encode an identical CDR3. The gene calls are TRBV28 and TRBJ1-5; the D is unclear. The CDR3 contains 15 residues. Trimming removed 3 bases at V and 1 base at J, with 10 bases between. The V gene's germline CDR1 is MDHEN and CDR2 SYDVKM. This CDR3 reads CASSLGRRSNQPQHF. The CDR3 bases are TGTGCCAGCAGTTTGGGCCGCAGGAGCAATCAGCCCCAGCATTTT. Combining the CDR3 with reference TRBV28 and TRBJ1-5 gives the whole variable domain DVKVTQSSRYLVKRTGEKVFLECVQDMDHENMFWYRQDPGLGLRLIYFSYDVKMKEKGDIPEGYSVSREKKERFSLILESASTNQTSMYLCASSLGRRSNQPQHFGDGTRLSIL.